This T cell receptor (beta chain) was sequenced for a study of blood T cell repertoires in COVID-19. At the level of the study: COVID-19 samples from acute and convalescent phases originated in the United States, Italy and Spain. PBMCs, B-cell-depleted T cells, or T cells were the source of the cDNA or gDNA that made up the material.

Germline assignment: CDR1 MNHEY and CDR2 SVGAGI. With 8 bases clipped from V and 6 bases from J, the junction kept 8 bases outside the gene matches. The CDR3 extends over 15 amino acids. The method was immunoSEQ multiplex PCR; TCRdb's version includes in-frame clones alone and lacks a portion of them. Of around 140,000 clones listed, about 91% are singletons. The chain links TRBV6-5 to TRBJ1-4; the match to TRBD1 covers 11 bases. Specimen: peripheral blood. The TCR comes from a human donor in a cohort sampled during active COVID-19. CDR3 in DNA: TGTGCCAGCCATGGAGGGACAGGGGGACATGAAAAACTGTTTTTT. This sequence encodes CASHGGTGGHEKLFF.